This is a list of T cell receptor beta chains from one sample in a study of T cell responses to AZD1222 COVID-19 vaccine. Sequencing was performed with immunoSEQ multiplex PCR; in TCRdb, only in-frame clones are kept and a portion is missing. The repertoire holds approximately 89,000 clones, with roughly 84% as singletons. Sequences were derived from peripheral blood, sampled on day 0 of AZD1222 vaccination. Receptors originate from an adult in good health. Each CDR3 is given without its conserved first and last residue.

TRBV9	TRBJ1-1	ASSVTGARDTEAF
TRBV5-1	TRBJ1-6	ASSLGGGGSPLH
TRBV14	TRBJ1-1	ASSQGAGLNTEAF
TRBV19	TRBJ2-7	ASSIDLPSSYEQY
TRBV6-4	TRBJ1-5	ASSDEVNQPQH
TRBV18	TRBJ1-3	ASSPGTGGHTIY
TRBV2	TRBJ1-5	ASSDSLRGNQPQH
TRBV4-1	TRBJ2-5	ASSQEASSQTQY
TRBV5-1	TRBJ1-5	ASSTGQDSNQPQH
TRBV9	TRBJ2-3	ASSPGADTQY
TRBV6-4	TRBJ2-1	ASSDSRYNEQF
TRBV27	TRBJ1-4	ASSSGRPRTNEKLF
TRBV4-2	TRBJ2-1	ASSQVVRDEQF
TRBV5-6	TRBJ1-6	ASSLGGASQNSPLH
TRBV12-5	TRBJ2-3	ASAPGQGYYTDTQY
TRBV28	TRBJ1-3	ASSLRSSGNTIY
TRBV6-5	TRBJ1-2	ASSQTPGNGYT
TRBV6-8	TRBJ2-7	ASRVGRRPLYEQY
TRBV18	TRBJ1-3	ASSVTGLSGNTIY
TRBV3-1/TRBV3-2	TRBJ2-6	ASSQVSRGRGANVLT
TRBV9	TRBJ1-5	ASSVGGLGQPQH
TRBV12-3/TRBV12-4	TRBJ1-1	ASVPGVGTEAF
TRBV18	TRBJ1-5	ASSPSGAYSNQPQH
TRBV9	TRBJ2-1	ATGRGGNSYNEQF
TRBV6-5	TRBJ1-2	ACRAPPYGYT
TRBV5-4	TRBJ1-4	ASSFGGDGEKLF
TRBV28	TRBJ1-6	ASRGTRGNSPLH
TRBV7-9	TRBJ2-3	ASKAADTQY
TRBV29-1	TRBJ2-3	SVEDGRGGTDTQY
TRBV11-1	TRBJ2-7	ASSVTSGVTYEQY
TRBV29-1	TRBJ2-1	SVPLAGGFRNEQF
TRBV12-3/TRBV12-4	TRBJ1-1	ASSLASGTEAF
TRBV9	TRBJ1-1	ASSRTGSPGTEAF
TRBV5-5	TRBJ2-7	ASSRQISYEQY
TRBV5-4	TRBJ2-3	ASSVPGLAGGPSTDTQY
TRBV5-5	TRBJ1-2	ASNLGQKGYT
TRBV7-9	TRBJ2-3	ASSLSFWIDRGFTDTQY
TRBV11-2	TRBJ2-7	ASSLDVTVSYEQY
TRBV3-1/TRBV3-2	TRBJ2-5	ASSQLGAQETQY
TRBV30	TRBJ1-2	AWTGSRLYGYT
TRBV7-8	TRBJ2-2	ASSTGLAGSGGELF
TRBV5-4	TRBJ1-2	ASSTQQGRGYGYT
TRBV11-3	TRBJ2-5	ASSSRLAGGQETQY
TRBV10-3	TRBJ1-1	ATSGGVIRAF
TRBV25-1	TRBJ2-5	ASSDTTLRRETQY
TRBV28	TRBJ1-1	ASTQTGGWAF
TRBV5-1	TRBJ2-5	ASSLGQGVRETQY
TRBV10-2	TRBJ2-1	AAQGFDEQF
TRBV28	TRBJ1-1	ASSLFSEGRGARNTEAF
TRBV6-6	TRBJ2-7	ASRTDSYEQY
TRBV13	TRBJ2-7	ASSLSGYEQY
TRBV7-6	TRBJ1-3	ASSTGTGAGNTIY
TRBV9	TRBJ2-2	ASRAQSAAGELF